These T cell receptor beta chains were read from a single sample in a study of chemoradiotherapy in HPV16-positive cancers. The protocol was immunoSEQ multiplex PCR, while the TCRdb copy is restricted to in-frame clones and leaves out a portion. The sample records about 68,000 clones, approximately 91% being singletons. The source material was blood, sampled from a patient who underwent chemoradiotherapy. The receptors shown here come from a human donor with HPV-associated anogenital cancer. The CDR3 runs from the conserved cysteine through the conserved F or W. A D gene is named only where the DNA matches it firmly. Not all rows give a size; the values are once, few, many and, for expanded clones, a class.

V gene	J gene	D gene	clone size	CDR3 DNA	CDR3 protein
TRBV7-9	TRBJ2-2	NA	NA	TGTGCCAGCAGCTTAGGAACCAGGGCGTCTGGGGAGCTGTTTTTT	CASSLGTRASGELFF
TRBV6-5	TRBJ1-5	NA	NA	TGTGCCAGCAAGGGCAGCTATAGCAATCAGCCCCAGCATTTT	CASKGSYSNQPQHF
TRBV28	TRBJ2-3	TRBD2	few	TGTGCCAGCAGTCCTAGACCTCTAGCGGGAGGGCCAGATACGCAGTATTTT	CASSPRPLAGGPDTQYF
TRBV28	TRBJ2-1	TRBD2	few	TGTGCCAGCTGGAGCGGGGGGCGGTACAATGAGCAGTTCTTC	CASWSGGRYNEQFF
TRBV19	TRBJ2-2	TRBD2	NA	TGTGCCAGTCGACTAGCTTCCCCCGGGGAGCTGTTTTTT	CASRLASPGELFF
TRBV4-1	TRBJ1-2	NA	NA	TGCGCCAGCAGCCAAGACAGTGCTAACTATGGCTACACCTTC	CASSQDSANYGYTF
TRBV5-6	TRBJ2-5	NA	NA	TGTGCCAGCAGCTCGTACCAAGAGACCCAGTACTTC	CASSSYQETQYF
TRBV18	TRBJ2-7	TRBD1	NA	TGTGCCAGCTCACCGGCAACAGGGGGCACCTACGAGCAGTACTTC	CASSPATGGTYEQYF
TRBV6-5	TRBJ1-2	NA	NA	TGTGCCAGCAGTCCGCGGACGGGTATGGCTGGCTACACCTTC	CASSPRTGMAGYTF
TRBV19	TRBJ1-3	NA	once	TGTGCCAGTAGTCCCCAGGGCCGTTCTGGAAACACCATATATTTT	CASSPQGRSGNTIYF
TRBV27	TRBJ2-1	TRBD2	NA	TGTGCCAGCAAGTGGCGGGGGTATAATGAGCAGTTCTTC	CASKWRGYNEQFF
TRBV19	TRBJ2-1	TRBD2	NA	TGTGCCAGTAGTAGGATTGGGACTAGCGGGAGGAATGAGCAGTTCTTC	CASSRIGTSGRNEQFF
TRBV18	TRBJ2-5	NA	NA	TGTGCCAGCTCGAGGGAAAGAGAGACCCAGTACTTC	CASSRERETQYF
TRBV4-1	TRBJ2-1	TRBD1	NA	TGCGCCAGCAGCCAGCCAGGACAGGGGAATGAGCAGTTCTTC	CASSQPGQGNEQFF
TRBV27	TRBJ2-7	NA	NA	TGTGCCAGCAGTTTCGACAACTCCTACGAGCAGTACTTC	CASSFDNSYEQYF
TRBV7-2	TRBJ1-6	NA	NA	TGTGCCAGCAGCTCCCGACACTCACTAACCTCAGCGAATAATTCACCCCTCCACTTT	CASSSRHSLTSANNSPLHF
TRBV5-1	TRBJ1-4	NA	NA	TGCGCCAGCAGCGCAACAGGAGCAACTAATGAAAAACTGTTTTTT	CASSATGATNEKLFF
TRBV7-2	TRBJ1-2	TRBD1	once	TGTGCCAGCAGCCCCCCTGGGGGGACAGGGGGATCTTATGGCTACACCTTC	CASSPPGGTGGSYGYTF
TRBV29-1	TRBJ2-1	TRBD1	NA	TGCAGCACCGGGACAGGGAGTTACGATGAGCAGTTCTTC	CSTGTGSYDEQFF
TRBV5-1	TRBJ2-1	TRBD2	NA	TGCGCCAGCCGGGGGGACTACGCCTACAATGAGCAGTTCTTC	CASRGDYAYNEQFF
TRBV9	TRBJ1-1	NA	NA	TGTGCCAGCAGCGCTTTACTTGGGGCTGGGGAAGCTTTCTTT	CASSALLGAGEAFF
TRBV15	TRBJ1-1	NA	NA	TGTGCCACCAGCAGAGATAATGAGGGAAACACTGAAGCTTTCTTT	CATSRDNEGNTEAFF